This T cell receptor (beta chain) was identified in a study of glioma-infiltrating T cells after dendritic cell vaccination. The CDR3 extends over 15 amino acids. The germline V gene encodes CDR1 SSHAT and CDR2 FNYEAQ (reference sequence). Profiling relied on immunoSEQ multiplex PCR, and the TCRdb table lists in-frame clones only, not all of them. Of around 72,000 clones listed, 81% are singletons. No glioblastoma patient carried an isocitrate dehydrogenase mutation. Comment on this clone: Germline is not matched at one junction end, which may reflect a read error.

This sample comprised blood, obtained before dendritic cell vaccination. The J gene is TRBJ2-3, the V gene TRBV7-7; perhaps TRBD2 as D (5 bases). The sequence was collected from a human donor with glioblastoma. CDR3 sequence reads: CASSLERGSTDTQYF. CDR3 bases: TGTGCTAGCAGCTTAGAACGGGGAAGCACAGATACGCAGTATTTT.